These T cell receptor beta chains were read from a single sample in a study of OX40 agonist ivuxolimab in advanced cancers. The data were produced by immunoSEQ multiplex PCR, yet TCRdb's version contains in-frame clones alone and is incomplete. The sample comprises about 55,000 clones, about nine tenths of which are singletons, and roughly 7% rests with the top ten. The sample here was CD4+ or CD8+ T cells sorted from blood, taken in a trial of the OX40 agonist ivuxolimab. The receptors here all came from an adult with an advanced solid tumor such as melanoma, head and neck, liver or kidney cancer. CDR3s include the opening cysteine and the closing phenylalanine or tryptophan. The D gene is left open where the match is weak. Clone size is not always given. Where it is, it says once, few, many or a class for expanded clones.

d_gene	v_gene	j_gene	abundance	CDR3nt	CDR3aa
TRBD1	TRBV19	TRBJ2-7	.	TGTGCCAGTAGACCAGGGGGTCCGAGGAACGAGCAGTACTTC	CASRPGGPRNEQYF
.	TRBV28	TRBJ1-5	.	TGTGCCAGCAGGGGGGTGGGGAGTCAGCCCCAGCATTTT	CASRGVGSQPQHF
TRBD2	TRBV5-5	TRBJ2-7	.	TGTGCCAGCAGCTTCCTAGCGGTGTCCTACGAGCAGTACTTC	CASSFLAVSYEQYF
.	TRBV30	TRBJ2-3	.	TGTGCCTGGAGTGTAGGCGGGAGCACAGATACGCAGTATTTT	CAWSVGGSTDTQYF
TRBD2	TRBV5-1	TRBJ2-3	.	TGCGCCAGCAGCTGGGGACTAACTAGCGGGAGGGCCACAGATACGCAGTATTTT	CASSWGLTSGRATDTQYF
.	TRBV5-4	TRBJ1-1	once	TGTGCCAGCAGCTTAGGGGTACCCAAGAACACTGAAGCTTTCTTT	CASSLGVPKNTEAFF
.	TRBV11-2	TRBJ2-1	.	TGTGCCAGCAGCCCGCGCTGGACAGACGGTGAGCAGTTCTTC	CASSPRWTDGEQFF
.	TRBV4-1	TRBJ2-3	.	TGCGCCAGCAGCCAGGGGCGTGGGAGAGGCACAGATACGCAGTATTTT	CASSQGRGRGTDTQYF
TRBD1	TRBV28	TRBJ2-5	once	TGTGCCAGCAGAAAACAGGGGGCGCGGGAGACCCAGTACTTC	CASRKQGARETQYF
TRBD2	TRBV2	TRBJ2-5	.	TGTGCCGGTCGACTAGCGGGAGAGACCCAGTACTTC	CAGRLAGETQYF
.	TRBV6-1	TRBJ2-7	.	TGTGCCAGCAGCAACCCCAGCGGATACGAGCAGTACTTC	CASSNPSGYEQYF
.	TRBV23-1	TRBJ2-7	.	TGCGCCAGCAGTCAATCCCGTCTTGGGGAGCAGTACTTC	CASSQSRLGEQYF
.	TRBV6-5	TRBJ1-4	.	TGTGCCAGCAGTTACTCTACCGGGTCCCCAAATGAAAAACTGTTTTTT	CASSYSTGSPNEKLFF
.	TRBV21-1	TRBJ2-7	once	TGTGCCAGCAGCAGGGGTCCGAGGCCAGACTCCTACGAGCAGTACTTC	CASSRGPRPDSYEQYF
TRBD2	TRBV10-3	TRBJ2-7	.	TGTGCCATCAGTGAGTCGGGACTAGCGGGAGGACTTAGTGTGCAGTACTTC	CAISESGLAGGLSVQYF
.	TRBV7-2	TRBJ1-2	.	TGTGCCAGCAGCTTAAGCAGGGGCCCTGGCTACACCTTC	CASSLSRGPGYTF
TRBD2	TRBV30	TRBJ2-3	.	TGTGCCCGGACTAGCGGGAAGGATACGCAGTATTTT	CARTSGKDTQYF
.	TRBV30	TRBJ1-4	.	TGTGCCTGGAGTGATTACAATGAAAAACTGTTTTTT	CAWSDYNEKLFF
TRBD2	TRBV19	TRBJ2-1	.	TGTGCCAGTACGAGGACGGTGTACGGTCTAGCGGGCGTTTCCTACAATGAGCAGTTCTTC	CASTRTVYGLAGVSYNEQFF
.	TRBV5-1	TRBJ2-3	.	TGCGCCAGCAGCCCAGGACAATACACAGATACGCAGTATTTT	CASSPGQYTDTQYF
TRBD2	TRBV5-1	TRBJ2-2	.	TGCGCCAGCAGCGGGGGGGACACTAGCGGACTTTACACCGGGGAGCTGTTTTTT	CASSGGDTSGLYTGELFF
.	TRBV28	TRBJ2-7	.	TGTGCCACGTTAGGGGCCTACGAGCAGTACTTC	CATLGAYEQYF
.	TRBV7-2	TRBJ2-7	few	TGTGCCAGCAGCTTAGTGGGGCTCCCGTACTTC	CASSLVGLPYF
.	TRBV6-6	TRBJ2-7	.	TGTGCCAGCAGCCTCGACAGGTCCGAGCAGTACTTC	CASSLDRSEQYF
TRBD1	TRBV10-2	TRBJ1-5	once	TGCGCCAGCAGGACAGGGTTATATAGCAATCAGCCCCAGCATTTT	CASRTGLYSNQPQHF
TRBD1	TRBV6-1	TRBJ2-5	.	TGTGCCAGCAGAATCGACAGGGTCCAAGAGACCCAGTACTTC	CASRIDRVQETQYF
.	TRBV28	TRBJ2-7	.	TGTGCCAGCAGTTTGTCGAAGAGATCTTACGAGCAGTACTTC	CASSLSKRSYEQYF
.	TRBV2	TRBJ2-3	.	TGTGCCAGCAGAAAAGACGGAGGATATAGCACAGATACGCAGTATTTT	CASRKDGGYSTDTQYF
.	TRBV11-3	TRBJ2-5	.	TGTGCCAGCGGCCGTTCCTCGCAAGAGACCCAGTACTTC	CASGRSSQETQYF
.	TRBV25-1	TRBJ2-1	.	TGTGCCAGCAGTGACCCGGGACCTAAGAAAATGCGGGGACAGTTCTTC	CASSDPGPKKMRGQFF
.	TRBV29-1	TRBJ2-7	.	TGCAGCGCAGGGGACTCCTACGAGCAGTACTTC	CSAGDSYEQYF
.	TRBV7-9	TRBJ2-3	.	TGTGCCAGCAGCATCGACAGCAGCTTCACAGATACGCAGTATTTT	CASSIDSSFTDTQYF
TRBD1	TRBV19	TRBJ2-5	.	TGTGCCAGTAGTATTACAGGGGTCGGGGAGACCCAGTACTTC	CASSITGVGETQYF
.	TRBV9	TRBJ2-2	.	TGTGCCAGCAGCGTAGGGGGCCGATCGAACACCGGGGAGCTGTTTTTT	CASSVGGRSNTGELFF
.	TRBV19	TRBJ1-1	few	TGTGCCAGTAGTATAAGGCTGAACACTGAAGCTTTCTTT	CASSIRLNTEAFF
.	TRBV28	TRBJ1-1	.	TGTGCCAGCAGTTTCCATGGGGGGGCAACTACCGAAGCTTTCTTT	CASSFHGGATTEAFF
TRBD2	TRBV5-1	TRBJ2-7	once	TGCGCCAGCAGCTTGGCTAGCGGCTACGAGCAGTACTTC	CASSLASGYEQYF
TRBD1	TRBV7-9	TRBJ1-2	.	TGTGCCAGCAGCTTAGCACAGGGGCACCATGGCTACACCTTC	CASSLAQGHHGYTF
TRBD2	TRBV7-6	TRBJ2-3	few	TGTGCCAGCAGACCCAGCGGGACGCCAGATACGCAGTATTTT	CASRPSGTPDTQYF
.	TRBV28	TRBJ2-6	.	TGTGCCAGCAGTTTGGAGGGGACTGGGGCCAACGTCCTGACTTTC	CASSLEGTGANVLTF
TRBD1	TRBV28	TRBJ2-5	.	TGTGCCAGCAGTCCTCCGGGACAGGGGGTGGAGACCCAGTACTTC	CASSPPGQGVETQYF
.	TRBV7-8	TRBJ2-7	.	TGTGCCAGCAGCTTAGCAGGGTCCTACGAGCAGTACTTC	CASSLAGSYEQYF
.	TRBV5-1	TRBJ1-3	.	TGCGCCAGCAGACCCGACTCAGGGGCGGGAAACACCATATATTTT	CASRPDSGAGNTIYF
.	TRBV11-2	TRBJ1-5	.	TGTGCCAGCAGCTTAGGCACTTCCCAGCCCCAGCATTTT	CASSLGTSQPQHF
.	TRBV6-1	TRBJ1-2	.	TGTGCCAGCAGTGAATCTCAGGGGAATGGCTACACCTTC	CASSESQGNGYTF
.	TRBV5-8	TRBJ2-7	.	TGTGCCAGCAGCTTGGCCTTTTACAAGCCCTACGAGCAGTACTTC	CASSLAFYKPYEQYF